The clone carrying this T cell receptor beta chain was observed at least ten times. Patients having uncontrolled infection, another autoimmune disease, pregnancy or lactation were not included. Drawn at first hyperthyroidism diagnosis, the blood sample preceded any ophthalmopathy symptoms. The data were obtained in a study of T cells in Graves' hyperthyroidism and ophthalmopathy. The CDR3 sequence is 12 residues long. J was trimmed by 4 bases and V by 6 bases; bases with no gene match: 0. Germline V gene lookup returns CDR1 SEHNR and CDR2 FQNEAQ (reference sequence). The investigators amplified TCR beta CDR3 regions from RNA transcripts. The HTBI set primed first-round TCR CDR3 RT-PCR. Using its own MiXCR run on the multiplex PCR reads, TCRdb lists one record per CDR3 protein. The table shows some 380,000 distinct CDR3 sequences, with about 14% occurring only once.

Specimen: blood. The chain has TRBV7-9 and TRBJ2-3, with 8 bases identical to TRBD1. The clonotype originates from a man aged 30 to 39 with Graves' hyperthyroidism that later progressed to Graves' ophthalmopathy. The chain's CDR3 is CASRTGADTQYF. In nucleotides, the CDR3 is TGTGCCAGCAGGACAGGGGCAGATACGCAGTATTTT.